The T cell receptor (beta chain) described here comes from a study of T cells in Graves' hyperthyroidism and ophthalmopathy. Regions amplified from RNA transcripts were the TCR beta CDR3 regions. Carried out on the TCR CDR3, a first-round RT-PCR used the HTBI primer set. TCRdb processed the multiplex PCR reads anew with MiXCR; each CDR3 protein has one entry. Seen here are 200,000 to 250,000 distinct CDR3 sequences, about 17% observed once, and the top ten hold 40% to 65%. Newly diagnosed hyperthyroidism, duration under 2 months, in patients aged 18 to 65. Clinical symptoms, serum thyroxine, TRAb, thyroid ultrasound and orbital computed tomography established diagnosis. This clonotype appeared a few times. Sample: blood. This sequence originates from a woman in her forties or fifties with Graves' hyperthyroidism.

CDR3 coding DNA: TGTGCCAGCAGTGAAGCGCTTGATGGGTATGAGCAGTTCTTC. The encoded protein is CASSEALDGYEQFF. V and J are TRBV6-1 and TRBJ2-1; no definite D call. V lost 0 bases, J lost 8 bases, and 11 bases lay in between. CDR1 MNHNS and CDR2 SASEGT come from the germline V gene. The CDR3 covers 14 residues.